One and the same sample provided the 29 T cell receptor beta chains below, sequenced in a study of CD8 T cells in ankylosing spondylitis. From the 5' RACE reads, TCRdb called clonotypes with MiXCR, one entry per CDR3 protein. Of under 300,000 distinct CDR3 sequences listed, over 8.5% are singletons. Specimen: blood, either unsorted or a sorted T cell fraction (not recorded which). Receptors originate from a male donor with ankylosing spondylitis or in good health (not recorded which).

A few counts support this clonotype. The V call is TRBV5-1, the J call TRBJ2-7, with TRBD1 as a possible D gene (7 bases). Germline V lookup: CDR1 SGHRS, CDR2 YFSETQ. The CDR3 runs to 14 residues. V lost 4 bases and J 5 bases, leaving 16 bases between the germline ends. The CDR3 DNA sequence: TGCGCCAGCAGCGCGTCGACAGGGACTGACGAGCAGTACTTC. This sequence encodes CASSASTGTDEQYF. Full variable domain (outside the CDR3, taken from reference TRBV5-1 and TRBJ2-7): KAGVTQTPRYLIKTRGQQVTLSCSPISGHRSVSWYQQTPGQGLQFLFEYFSETQRNKGNFPGRFSGRQFSNSRSEMNVSTLELGDSALYLCASSASTGTDEQYFGPGTRLTVT.

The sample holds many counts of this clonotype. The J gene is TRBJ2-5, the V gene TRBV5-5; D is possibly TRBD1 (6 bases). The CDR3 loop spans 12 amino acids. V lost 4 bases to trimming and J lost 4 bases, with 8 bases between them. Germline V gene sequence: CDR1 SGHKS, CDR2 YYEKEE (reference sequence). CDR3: CASSATGETQYF. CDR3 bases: TGTGCCAGCAGCGCGACAGGAGAGACCCAGTACTTC.

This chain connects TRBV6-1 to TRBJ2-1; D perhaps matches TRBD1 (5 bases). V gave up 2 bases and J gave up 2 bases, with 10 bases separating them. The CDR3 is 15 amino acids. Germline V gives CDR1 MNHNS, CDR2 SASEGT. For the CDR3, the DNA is TGTGCCAGCAGTGAATCGGCAGGGACCTACAATGAGCAGTTCTTC. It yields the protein CASSESAGTYNEQFF.

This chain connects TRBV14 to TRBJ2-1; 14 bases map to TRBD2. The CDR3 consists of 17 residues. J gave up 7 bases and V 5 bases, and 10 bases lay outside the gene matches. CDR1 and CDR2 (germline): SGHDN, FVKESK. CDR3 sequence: CASSSPTSGRVGNEQFF. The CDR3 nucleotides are TGTGCCAGCAGCTCTCCGACTAGCGGGAGGGTGGGAAATGAGCAGTTCTTC.

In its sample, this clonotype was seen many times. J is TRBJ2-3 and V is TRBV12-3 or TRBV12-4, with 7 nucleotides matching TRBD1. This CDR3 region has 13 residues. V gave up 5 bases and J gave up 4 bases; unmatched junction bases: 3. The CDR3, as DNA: TGTGCCAGCAGTCGGACAGGACCAGATACGCAGTATTTT. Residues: CASSRTGPDTQYF.

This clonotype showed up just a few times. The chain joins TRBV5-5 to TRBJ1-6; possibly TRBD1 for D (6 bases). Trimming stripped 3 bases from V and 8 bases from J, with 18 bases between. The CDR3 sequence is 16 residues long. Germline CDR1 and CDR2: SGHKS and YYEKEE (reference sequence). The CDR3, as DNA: TGTGCCAGCAGCTGGACAGCAAAGGGGACTGATTCACCCCTCCACTTT. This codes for CASSWTAKGTDSPLHF.

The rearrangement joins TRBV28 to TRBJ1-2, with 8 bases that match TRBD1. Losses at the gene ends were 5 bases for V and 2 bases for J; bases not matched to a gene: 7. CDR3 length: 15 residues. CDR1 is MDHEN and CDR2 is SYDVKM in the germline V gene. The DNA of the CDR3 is TGTGCCAGCAGTCACCAGGGACAGGTGAACTATGGCTACACCTTC. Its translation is CASSHQGQVNYGYTF.

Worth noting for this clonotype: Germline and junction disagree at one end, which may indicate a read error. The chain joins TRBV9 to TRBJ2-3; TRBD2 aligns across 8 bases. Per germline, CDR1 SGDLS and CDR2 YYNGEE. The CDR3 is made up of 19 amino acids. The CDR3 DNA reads TGTACCAGCAGCGTAGTCTCGGGAGGGCCGGTGGATAGCACAGATACGCAGTATTTT. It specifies CTSSVVSGGPVDSTDTQYF.

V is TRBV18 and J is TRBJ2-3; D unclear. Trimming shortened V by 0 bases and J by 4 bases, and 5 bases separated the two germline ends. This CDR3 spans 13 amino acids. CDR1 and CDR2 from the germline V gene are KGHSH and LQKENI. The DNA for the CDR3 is TGTGCCAGCTCACCACCTGGGTCAGATACGCAGTATTTT. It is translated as CASSPPGSDTQYF.

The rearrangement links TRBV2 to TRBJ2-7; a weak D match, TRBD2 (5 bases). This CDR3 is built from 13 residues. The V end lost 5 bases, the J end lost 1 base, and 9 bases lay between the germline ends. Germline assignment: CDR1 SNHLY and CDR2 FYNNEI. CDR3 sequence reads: CASSNGVSYEQYF. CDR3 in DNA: TGTGCCAGCAGTAACGGGGTGTCCTACGAGCAGTACTTC.

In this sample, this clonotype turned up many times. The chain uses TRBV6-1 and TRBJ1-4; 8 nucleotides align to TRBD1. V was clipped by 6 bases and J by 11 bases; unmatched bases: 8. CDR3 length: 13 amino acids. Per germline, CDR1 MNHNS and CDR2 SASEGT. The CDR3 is CASSPRGRGKLFF. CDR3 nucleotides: TGTGCCAGCAGCCCCAGGGGGCGCGGGAAACTGTTTTTT.

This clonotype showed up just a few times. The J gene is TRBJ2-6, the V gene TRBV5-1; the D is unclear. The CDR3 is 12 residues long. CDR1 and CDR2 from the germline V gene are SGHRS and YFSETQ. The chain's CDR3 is CPSASGANVLTF. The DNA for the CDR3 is TGCCCCTCGGCTTCTGGGGCCAACGTCCTGACTTTC. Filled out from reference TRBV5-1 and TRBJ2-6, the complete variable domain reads KAGVTQTPRYLIKTRGQQVTLSCSPISGHRSVSWYQQTPGQGLQFLFEYFSETQRNKGNFPGRFSGRQFSNSRSEMNVSTLELGDSALYLCPSASGANVLTFGAGSRLTVL.

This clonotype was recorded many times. The CDR3 nucleotides are TGCAGTGCTCGTACAGGGGGAGGATCACCCCTCCACTTT. Amino acid sequence: CSARTGGGSPLHF. The gene calls are TRBV20-1 and TRBJ1-6; TRBD1 agrees at 8 bases. The germline gives CDR1 DFQATT, CDR2 SNEGSKA (reference sequence). V gave up 5 bases and J gave up 10 bases; unmatched junction bases: 7. CDR3 length equals 13 residues.

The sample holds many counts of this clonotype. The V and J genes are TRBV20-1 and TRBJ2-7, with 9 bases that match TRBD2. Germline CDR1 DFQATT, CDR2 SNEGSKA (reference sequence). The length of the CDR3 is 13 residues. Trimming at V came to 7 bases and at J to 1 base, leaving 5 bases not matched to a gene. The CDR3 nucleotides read TGCAGTGTCAGAGCGGGGGGATCCTACGAGCAGTACTTC. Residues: CSVRAGGSYEQYF.

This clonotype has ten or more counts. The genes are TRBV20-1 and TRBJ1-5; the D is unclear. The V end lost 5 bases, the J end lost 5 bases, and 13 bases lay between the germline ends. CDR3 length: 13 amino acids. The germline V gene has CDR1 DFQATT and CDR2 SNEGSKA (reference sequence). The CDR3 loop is CSADSLKDQPQHF. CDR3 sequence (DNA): TGCAGTGCTGACTCCCTTAAGGATCAGCCCCAGCATTTT.

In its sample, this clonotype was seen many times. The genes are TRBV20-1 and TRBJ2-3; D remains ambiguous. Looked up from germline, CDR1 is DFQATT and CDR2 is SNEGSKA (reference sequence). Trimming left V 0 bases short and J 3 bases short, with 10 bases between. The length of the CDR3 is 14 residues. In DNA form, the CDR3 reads TGCAGTGCTAGAGATAGGGTAGCAACAGATACGCAGTATTTT. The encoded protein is CSARDRVATDTQYF.

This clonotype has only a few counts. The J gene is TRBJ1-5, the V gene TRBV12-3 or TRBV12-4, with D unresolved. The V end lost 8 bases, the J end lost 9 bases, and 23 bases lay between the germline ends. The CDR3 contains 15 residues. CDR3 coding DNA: TGTGCCAGCGGAGAGGGTCCGGGCCAACCAGCGCCCCAGCATTTT. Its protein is CASGEGPGQPAPQHF.

In nucleotides, the CDR3 is TGTGCCAGCAGTTTTATCCTAGGGGGGGAACCCTCCTACGAGCAGTACTTC. Its translation: CASSFILGGEPSYEQYF. This chain links TRBV12-3 or TRBV12-4 with TRBJ2-7; possible D gene TRBD2, 7 bases. Trimming cost V 3 bases and J 0 bases, with 18 bases left between them. CDR3 length equals 17 residues.

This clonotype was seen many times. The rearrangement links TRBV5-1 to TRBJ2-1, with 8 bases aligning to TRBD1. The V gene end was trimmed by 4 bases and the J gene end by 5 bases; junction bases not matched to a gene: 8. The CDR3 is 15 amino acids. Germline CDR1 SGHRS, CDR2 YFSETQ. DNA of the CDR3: TGCGCCAGCAGCGCAGGACAGGGTCCGAACAATGAGCAGTTCTTC. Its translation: CASSAGQGPNNEQFF.

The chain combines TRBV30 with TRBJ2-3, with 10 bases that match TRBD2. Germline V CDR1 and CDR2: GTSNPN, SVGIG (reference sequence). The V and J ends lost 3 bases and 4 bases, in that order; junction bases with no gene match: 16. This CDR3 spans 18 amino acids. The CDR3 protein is CAWSRLAGTSRSADTQYF. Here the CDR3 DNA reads TGTGCCTGGAGCCGACTAGCGGGTACAAGTCGGAGCGCAGATACGCAGTATTTT.

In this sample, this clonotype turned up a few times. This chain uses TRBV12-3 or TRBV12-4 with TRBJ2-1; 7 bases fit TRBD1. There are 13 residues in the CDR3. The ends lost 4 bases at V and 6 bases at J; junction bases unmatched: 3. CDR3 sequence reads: CASSYGTANEQFF. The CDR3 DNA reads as TGTGCCAGCAGTTACGGGACAGCCAATGAGCAGTTCTTC.

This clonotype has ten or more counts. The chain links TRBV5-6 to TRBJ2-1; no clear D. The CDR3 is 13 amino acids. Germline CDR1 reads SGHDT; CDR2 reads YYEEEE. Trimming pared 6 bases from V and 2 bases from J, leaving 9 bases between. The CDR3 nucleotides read TGTGCCAGCAATCCGGGTCCCTACAATGAGCAGTTCTTC. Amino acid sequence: CASNPGPYNEQFF. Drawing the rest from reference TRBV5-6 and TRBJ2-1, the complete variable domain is DAGVTQSPTHLIKTRGQQVTLRCSPKSGHDTVSWYQQALGQGPQFIFQYYEEEERQRGNFPDRFSGHQFPNYSSELNVNALLLGDSALYLCASNPGPYNEQFFGPGTRLTVL.

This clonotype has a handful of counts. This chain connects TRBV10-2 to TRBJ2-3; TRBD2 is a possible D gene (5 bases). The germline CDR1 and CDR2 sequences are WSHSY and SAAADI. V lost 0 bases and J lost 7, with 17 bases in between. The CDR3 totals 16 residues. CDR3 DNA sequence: TGCGCCAGCAGTGAGTCTAGGGCGGGCGGCGAAAATACGCAGTATTTT. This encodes CASSESRAGGENTQYF.

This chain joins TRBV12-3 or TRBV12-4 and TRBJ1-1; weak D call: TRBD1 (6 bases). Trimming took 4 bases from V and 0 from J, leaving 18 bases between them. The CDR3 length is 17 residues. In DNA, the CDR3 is TGTGCCAGCAGTTCAAGTCCGGGACACCGTATGAACACTGAAGCTTTCTTT. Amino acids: CASSSSPGHRMNTEAFF.

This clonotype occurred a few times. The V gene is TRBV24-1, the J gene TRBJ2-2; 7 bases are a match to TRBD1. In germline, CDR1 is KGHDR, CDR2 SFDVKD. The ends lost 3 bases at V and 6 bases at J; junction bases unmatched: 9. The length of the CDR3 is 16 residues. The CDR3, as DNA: TGTGCCACCAGTGATGGGGGACAGAGACTGCCCGGGGAGCTGTTTTTT. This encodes CATSDGGQRLPGELFF.

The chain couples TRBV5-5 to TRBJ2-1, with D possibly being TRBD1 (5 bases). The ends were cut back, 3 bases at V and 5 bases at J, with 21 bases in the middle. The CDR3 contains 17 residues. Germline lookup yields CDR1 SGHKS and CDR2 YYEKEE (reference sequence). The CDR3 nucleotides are TGTGCCAGCAGCTCGACGAAGCAGGCCAGGGTTAACAATGAGCAGTTCTTC. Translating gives CASSSTKQARVNNEQFF.

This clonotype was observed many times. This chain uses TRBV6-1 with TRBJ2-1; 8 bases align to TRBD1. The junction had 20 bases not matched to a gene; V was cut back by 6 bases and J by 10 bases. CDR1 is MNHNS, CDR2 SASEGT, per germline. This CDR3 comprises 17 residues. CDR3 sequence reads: CASSLGQGWSLWDEQFF. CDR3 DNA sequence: TGTGCCAGCAGCCTAGGACAGGGATGGAGTTTGTGGGACGAGCAGTTCTTC.

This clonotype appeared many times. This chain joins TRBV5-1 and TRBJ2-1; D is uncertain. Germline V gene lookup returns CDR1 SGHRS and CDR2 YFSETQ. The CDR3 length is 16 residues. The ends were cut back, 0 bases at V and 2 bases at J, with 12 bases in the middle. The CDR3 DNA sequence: TGCGCCAGCAGCTTGGGTCCAGCCTCTACCTACAATGAGCAGTTCTTC. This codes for CASSLGPASTYNEQFF. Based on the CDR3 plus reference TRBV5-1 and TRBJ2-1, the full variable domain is KAGVTQTPRYLIKTRGQQVTLSCSPISGHRSVSWYQQTPGQGLQFLFEYFSETQRNKGNFPGRFSGRQFSNSRSEMNVSTLELGDSALYLCASSLGPASTYNEQFFGPGTRLTVL.

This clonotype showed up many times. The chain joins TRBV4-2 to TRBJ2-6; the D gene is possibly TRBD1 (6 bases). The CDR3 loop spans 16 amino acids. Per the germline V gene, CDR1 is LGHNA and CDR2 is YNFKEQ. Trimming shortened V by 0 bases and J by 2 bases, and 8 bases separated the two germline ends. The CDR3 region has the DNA TGTGCCAGCAGCCAAGAAGGGGGTACTGGGGCCAACGTCCTGACTTTC. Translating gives CASSQEGGTGANVLTF.